These 29 T cell receptor beta chains share one sample of origin, sequenced in a study of blood T cells in healthy people across ages. Sample-barcoded 5' priming and a J-beta primer mix drove a second PCR of roughly 7 to 11 cycles. MiXCR was run by TCRdb on the 5' RACE reads, yielding one entry per CDR3 protein. This sample has roughly 1,800,000 distinct CDR3 sequences, with 40% to 55% found just once. The sequenced sample consisted of blood. The receptors originated from a woman in her thirties or forties in good health.

The rearrangement joins TRBV14 to TRBJ2-5; 10 bases align to TRBD2. Trimming cost V 1 base and J 4 bases; bases outside gene matches: 12. This CDR3 has 18 amino acids. From germline, CDR1 is SGHDN and CDR2 FVKESK. The CDR3 nucleotides read TGTGCCAGCAGCCAAGCTGGAGCGGGGGGGCCGGTAAGAGAGACCCAGTACTTC. Its translation is CASSQAGAGGPVRETQYF.

A few counts support this clonotype. DNA for the CDR3: TGTGCCAGCAGCTTAGCCCTACAGGGTCTAGGGTACTTC. It specifies CASSLALQGLGYF. The gene calls are TRBV7-2 and TRBJ2-4; maybe TRBD1 (6 bases). The CDR3 is 13 residues long. Trimming removed 0 bases from V and 15 bases from J, with 15 bases in between. The germline V gene has CDR1 SGHTA and CDR2 FQGNSA.

With regard to this clonotype: An end of the junction differs from the germline gene, which may be a read error. The chain joins TRBV15 to TRBJ2-5; 9 bases line up with TRBD1. This CDR3 is 16 amino acids long. From germline, CDR1 is LNHNV and CDR2 YYDKDF (reference sequence). CDR3 residues: CATSRDSGTGRETQYF. CDR3 nucleotides: TGTGCCACCAGCAGAGATAGTGGGACAGGGAGAGAGACTCAGTACTTC.

The chain carries TRBV5-6 and TRBJ2-4; D is tentatively TRBD1 or TRBD2 (5 bases each). The CDR3 contains 18 residues. Germline V CDR1 and CDR2: SGHDT, YYEEEE. Trimming stripped 4 bases from V and 2 bases from J, with 22 bases between. CDR3 in amino acids: CASSDWDGRIGSKNIQYF. The CDR3 nucleotides read TGTGCCAGCAGCGACTGGGACGGTCGTATTGGTTCCAAAAACATTCAGTACTTC.

This chain uses TRBV6-2 or TRBV6-3 with TRBJ2-1, with D unresolved. The CDR3 is 14 amino acids. Germline CDR1 MNHEY, CDR2 SVGEGT. The V end was cut by 4 bases, the J end by 8 bases, with 15 bases between. The CDR3 loop reads CASSSSIRRDEQFF. The CDR3 DNA is TGTGCCAGCAGTTCTTCAATACGGCGAGATGAGCAGTTCTTC.

The chain has TRBV12-3 or TRBV12-4 and TRBJ2-5; D possibly corresponds to TRBD2 (5 bases). V was shortened by 5 bases and J by 3 bases, with 16 bases between the two germline ends. The CDR3 extends over 15 amino acids. The CDR3 region is CASSPSRLTEETQYF. The DNA of the CDR3 is TGTGCCAGCAGTCCGTCCCGACTAACGGAAGAGACCCAGTACTTC.

In its sample, this clonotype was seen a few times. V is TRBV7-9 and J is TRBJ1-2, with 9 bases fitting TRBD1. V trimming: 4 bases; J trimming: 0 bases; junction bases outside the gene matches: 6. Germline CDR1 reads SEHNR; CDR2 reads FQNEAQ (reference sequence). The CDR3 totals 16 residues. The CDR3 DNA is TGTGCCAGCAGCTCCGGGGACAGGGCCGCTAACTATGGCTACACCTTC. Translated, it gives CASSSGDRAANYGYTF.

The gene calls are TRBV4-2 and TRBJ2-1; no reliable D call. V was trimmed by 1 base and J by 0 bases, leaving 10 bases between them. Germline V gene data show CDR1 as LGHNA and CDR2 as YNFKEQ. This CDR3 spans 16 amino acids. The CDR3 coding sequence is TGTGCCAGCAGCCAAGGGAAAGGAAGCTCCTACAATGAGCAGTTCTTC. Translated, it gives CASSQGKGSSYNEQFF.

This clonotype was picked up a small number of times. The chain's CDR3 is CASSSPPDGTTPADEQFF. For the CDR3, the DNA is TGTGCCAGCAGTTCCCCCCCCGACGGGACAACTCCTGCAGATGAGCAGTTCTTC. The chain carries TRBV12-3 or TRBV12-4 and TRBJ2-1; TRBD1 might be the D (6 bases). The CDR3 is 18 amino acids. The V end was cut by 4 bases, the J end by 8 bases, with 27 bases between.

The rearrangement joins TRBV7-9 to TRBJ2-7; tentatively, D is TRBD2 (5 bases). The end of the DNA aligns better with TRBJ2-5, so the J call may be wrong. This CDR3 contains 14 residues. CDR1 SEHNR and CDR2 FQNEAQ come from the germline V gene (reference sequence). CDR3 amino acids: CASSPGMAGETQYF. As DNA, the CDR3 is TGTGCCAGCAGCCCCGGGATGGCCGGGGAGACCCAGTACTTC.

V gene TRBV3-1 combines with J gene TRBJ2-4; the D gene is possibly TRBD1 (5 bases). TRBJ2-7 matches the DNA end more closely, so the J call is doubtful. The CDR3 is made up of 19 amino acids. The germline V gene has CDR1 LGHDT and CDR2 YNNKEL (reference sequence). The CDR3 region has the DNA TGTGCCAGCAGCCAAGTGGCCTTGAGTAACAGGTCCCCTTCCTACGAGCAGTACTTC. Protein sequence: CASSQVALSNRSPSYEQYF.

This chain links TRBV7-2 with TRBJ1-2; no definite D call. The CDR3 extends over 12 amino acids. Trimming took 2 bases from V and 9 from J, leaving 10 bases between them. Germline V gene data show CDR1 as SGHTA and CDR2 as FQGNSA. Written as DNA, the CDR3 is TGTGCCAGCAGCTTAATTGGGATGAGCTACACCTTC. It translates to CASSLIGMSYTF.

This rearrangement joins TRBV7-9 to TRBJ2-1; TRBD1 aligns across 9 bases. The CDR3 runs 17 residues. Germline V CDR1 and CDR2: SEHNR, FQNEAQ (reference sequence). V lost 0 bases to trimming and J lost 2 bases; unmatched junction nucleotides: 5. CDR3 sequence: CASSLAGTGIAYNEQFF. CDR3 coding DNA: TGTGCCAGCAGCTTAGCCGGGACAGGGATTGCCTACAATGAGCAGTTCTTC.

The V gene is TRBV5-1, the J gene TRBJ1-2, with TRBD1 matching over 8 bases. J gave up 9 bases and V 0 bases, and 7 bases lay outside the gene matches. This CDR3 region has 14 residues. CDR1 SGHRS and CDR2 YFSETQ come from the germline V gene. CDR3 nucleotides: TGCGCCAGCAGCTTGGCCACCGCAGGGGGCCGCTACACCTTC. It is translated as CASSLATAGGRYTF.

This clonotype was found a few times. This chain connects TRBV7-2 to TRBJ1-2; 7 positions match TRBD1. Germline CDR1 SGHTA, CDR2 FQGNSA. The CDR3 extends over 13 amino acids. V lost 4 bases and J lost 9; bases outside the gene matches: 8. CDR3 nucleotide sequence: TGTGCCAGCAGCTATGGACAGGCTTTTAGCTACACCTTC. It codes for CASSYGQAFSYTF.

A remark on this clonotype: A read error may account for a junction end that differs from germline. V usage is TRBV12-3 or TRBV12-4 and J usage is TRBJ2-3; 7 bases agree with TRBD2. The CDR3 runs to 14 residues. CDR3 DNA sequence: TGTGCCATTTCGGGAGGAGTGGTCACAGATGCGGAGTATTTC. It translates to CAISGGVVTDAEYF.

This clonotype was seen just once. The chain is built from TRBV18 and TRBJ1-2, with D tentatively TRBD1 (5 bases). Trimming took 0 bases from V and 5 from J, leaving 16 bases between them. The CDR3 is 16 residues long. Germline V gene lookup returns CDR1 KGHSH and CDR2 LQKENI. The CDR3 protein is CASSPPRQRPRYGYTF. The CDR3 coding sequence is TGTGCCAGCTCACCACCGCGACAGCGACCTAGGTATGGCTACACCTTC.

The rearrangement uses TRBV9 and TRBJ2-5; 8 nucleotides line up with TRBD1. Losses at the gene ends were 0 bases for V and 5 bases for J; bases not matched to a gene: 9. This CDR3 region has 16 residues. The germline V gene has CDR1 SGDLS and CDR2 YYNGEE. CDR3 sequence (DNA): TGTGCCAGCAGCGTAGGAGCTGGACAGGGCTTGGAGACCCAGTACTTC. It translates to CASSVGAGQGLETQYF.

Worth noting for this clonotype: This may stem from a read error, because a much larger clone lies one nucleotide away. The chain uses TRBV5-1 and TRBJ2-1; 13 bases are a match to TRBD2. The J call may be incorrect, as the DNA end agrees better with TRBJ2-7. Germline V gene sequence: CDR1 SGHRS, CDR2 YFSETQ. The CDR3 runs to 16 residues. Here the CDR3 DNA reads TGCGCCAGCAGCCCGGGACTAGCGGGGACCTACAATGAGCAGTACTTC. This codes for CASSPGLAGTYNEQYF.

V and J are TRBV27 and TRBJ2-7; 11 bases fit TRBD1. J gave up 7 bases and V 5 bases, and 13 bases lay outside the gene matches. This CDR3 spans 16 amino acids. Germline V CDR1 and CDR2: MNHEY, SMNVEV (reference sequence). CDR3 in amino acids: CASSPVPGTGGLEQYF. The CDR3, as DNA: TGTGCCAGCAGTCCGGTCCCCGGGACAGGGGGACTGGAGCAGTACTTC.

In its sample, this clonotype was seen a few times. The chain joins TRBV5-1 to TRBJ1-2; D possibly corresponds to TRBD1 (6 bases). Per the germline V gene, CDR1 is SGHRS and CDR2 is YFSETQ. The CDR3 covers 14 residues. Trimming shortened V by 4 bases and J by 2 bases, and 12 bases separated the two germline ends. CDR3 sequence (DNA): TGCGCCAGCAGCACCAACCAGGGGAACTATGGCTACACCTTC. Amino acid sequence: CASSTNQGNYGYTF.

The chain employs TRBV29-1 and TRBJ1-2, with D possibly matching TRBD1 (5 bases). The CDR3 totals 13 residues. The germline CDR1 and CDR2 sequences are SQVTM and ANQGSEA. The V end lost 4 bases, the J end lost 6 bases, and 15 bases lay between the germline ends. CDR3 in amino acids: CSVVGQGRDGYTF. CDR3 DNA sequence: TGCAGCGTTGTGGGCCAGGGTAGGGATGGCTACACCTTC.

V usage is TRBV12-3 or TRBV12-4 and J usage is TRBJ1-2; D is unclear. This CDR3 is built from 14 residues. Between the trimmed V and J ends, which lost 8 bases and 7 bases, there was a span of 20 bases. CDR3: CASSTKITSSGYTF. CDR3 nucleotide sequence: TGTGCCAGCTCGACGAAGATCACATCTTCTGGCTACACCTTC.

The sample holds one count of this clonotype. This chain joins TRBV5-1 and TRBJ2-3, with D perhaps matching TRBD2 (5 bases). CDR1 is SGHRS and CDR2 is YFSETQ in the germline V gene. With 1 base removed from V and 2 bases from J, the gap between germline ends came to 8 bases. The length of the CDR3 is 14 residues. CDR3 DNA: TGCGCCAGCAGCTTGCAGGAGGACACAGATACGCAGTATTTT. It codes for CASSLQEDTDTQYF. The full variable domain, in which reference TRBV5-1 and TRBJ2-3 provide the parts outside the CDR3, is KAGVTQTPRYLIKTRGQQVTLSCSPISGHRSVSWYQQTPGQGLQFLFEYFSETQRNKGNFPGRFSGRQFSNSRSEMNVSTLELGDSALYLCASSLQEDTDTQYFGPGTRLTVL.

Of note for this clonotype: A much bigger clone sits one base away, suggesting this may be a read error. CDR3 loop: CASSSTTTDTQYF. CDR3 in DNA: TGTGCCAGCAGTTCGACCACCACAGATACGCAGTATTTT. V gene TRBV6-6 combines with J gene TRBJ2-3; D remains ambiguous. Between the trimmed V and J ends, which lost 4 bases and 2 bases, there was a span of 7 bases. The CDR3 extends over 13 amino acids. Germline V gives CDR1 MNHNY, CDR2 SVGAGI (reference sequence).

The rearrangement links TRBV29-1 to TRBJ2-7; TRBD1 agrees at 7 bases. CDR3 size: 13 residues. CDR1 is SQVTM and CDR2 is ANQGSEA in the germline V gene. With V trimmed by 1 base and J by 7 bases, 7 bases remained unmatched. The CDR3 region is CSVEAMTGREQYF. The DNA of the CDR3 is TGCAGCGTTGAAGCCATGACAGGGAGAGAGCAGTACTTC.

The chain employs TRBV14 and TRBJ2-7; 11 positions match TRBD1. This CDR3 region has 16 residues. In germline, CDR1 is SGHDN, CDR2 FVKESK. The ends lost 5 bases at V and 5 bases at J; junction bases unmatched: 11. The CDR3 region is CASSEGLRTGGDEQYF. The CDR3 DNA reads as TGTGCCAGCAGCGAGGGACTCAGGACAGGGGGCGACGAGCAGTACTTC.

The genes are TRBV15 and TRBJ2-1; 11 bases are shared with TRBD1. The DNA end is a closer match to TRBJ2-7, so the J assignment may be wrong. The CDR3 is 15 residues long. Germline assignment: CDR1 LNHNV and CDR2 YYDKDF (reference sequence). CDR3 loop: CATRPDRGRHNEQYF. The CDR3 region has the DNA TGTGCCACCAGACCGGACAGGGGGCGGCACAATGAGCAGTACTTC.

This clonotype has just a few counts. The chain employs TRBV7-2 and TRBJ2-1; D tentatively reads TRBD1 or TRBD2 (5 bases each). This CDR3 is 14 amino acids long. Per the germline V gene, CDR1 is SGHTA and CDR2 is FQGNSA. Trimming left V 1 base short and J 9 bases short, with 13 bases between. CDR3 sequence: CASSLEAGRTEQFF. The CDR3 DNA is TGTGCCAGCAGCTTAGAGGCAGGGAGAACTGAGCAGTTCTTC.